At least ten counts were recorded for the clone carrying this T cell receptor (beta chain). No antigen is known for it. The entry originates in a study of T cells in Graves' hyperthyroidism and ophthalmopathy. Turning to the study itself: Peripheral blood sampling occurred at initial diagnosis, before any treatment.

Each diagnosis was grounded in clinical symptoms, serum thyroxine and TRAb, thyroid ultrasound, and orbital computed tomography. Authors of the study amplified TCR beta CDR3 regions from RNA transcripts. HTBI primers were used for first-round RT-PCR of the TCR CDR3. From the multiplex PCR reads, TCRdb called clonotypes with MiXCR, one entry per CDR3 protein. Of nearly 250,000 distinct CDR3 sequences listed, approximately 23% are singletons. V was shortened by 4 bases and J by 0 bases, with 12 bases between the two germline ends. This CDR3 is 15 amino acids long. Germline V gene lookup returns CDR1 PRHDT and CDR2 FYEKMQ (reference sequence). Study results and caveats: In the blood, most expanded thyroid clonotypes above 0.001 appeared as well. The model identified upcoming ophthalmopathy a median approximately six months ahead of onset.

The sequence was collected from a woman in her thirties or forties with Graves' ophthalmopathy. The rearrangement joins TRBV13 to TRBJ1-2, with a possible D match to TRBD1 (6 bases). Source material: blood. The CDR3: CASSSTGLPNYGYTF. As DNA, the CDR3 is TGTGCCAGCAGCTCGACAGGACTGCCTAACTATGGCTACACCTTC.